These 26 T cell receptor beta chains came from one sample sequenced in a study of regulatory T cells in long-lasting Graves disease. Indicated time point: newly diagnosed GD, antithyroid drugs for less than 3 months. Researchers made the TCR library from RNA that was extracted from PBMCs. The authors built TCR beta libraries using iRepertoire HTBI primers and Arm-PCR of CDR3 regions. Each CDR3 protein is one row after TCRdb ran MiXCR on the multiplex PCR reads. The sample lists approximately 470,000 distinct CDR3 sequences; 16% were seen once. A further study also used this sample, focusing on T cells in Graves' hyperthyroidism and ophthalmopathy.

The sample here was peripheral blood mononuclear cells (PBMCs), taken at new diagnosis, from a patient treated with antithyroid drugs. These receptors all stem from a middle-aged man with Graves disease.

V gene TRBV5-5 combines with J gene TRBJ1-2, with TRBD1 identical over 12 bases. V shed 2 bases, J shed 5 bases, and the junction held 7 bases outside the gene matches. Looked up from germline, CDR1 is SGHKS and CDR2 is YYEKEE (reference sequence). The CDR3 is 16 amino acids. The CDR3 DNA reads TGTGCCAGCAGCTTAGGGACAGGGGGCCAGTCGTATGGCTACACCTTC. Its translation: CASSLGTGGQSYGYTF.

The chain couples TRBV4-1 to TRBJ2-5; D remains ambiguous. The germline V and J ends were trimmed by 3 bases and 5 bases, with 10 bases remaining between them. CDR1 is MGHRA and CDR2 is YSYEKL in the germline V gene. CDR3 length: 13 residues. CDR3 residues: CASSQTQTETQYF. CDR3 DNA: TGCGCCAGCAGCCAGACCCAGACGGAGACCCAGTACTTC.

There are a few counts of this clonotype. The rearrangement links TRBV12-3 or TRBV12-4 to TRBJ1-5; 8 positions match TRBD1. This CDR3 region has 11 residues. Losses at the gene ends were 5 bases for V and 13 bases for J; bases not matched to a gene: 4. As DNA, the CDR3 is TGTGCCAGCAGTCCGGGGACAGGTCAGCATTTT. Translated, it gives CASSPGTGQHF.

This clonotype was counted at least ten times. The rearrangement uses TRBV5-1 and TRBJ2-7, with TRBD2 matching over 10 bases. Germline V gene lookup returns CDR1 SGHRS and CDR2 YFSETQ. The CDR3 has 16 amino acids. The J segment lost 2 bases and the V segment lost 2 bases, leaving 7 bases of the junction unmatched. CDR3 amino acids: CASSLGGTSVTYEQYF. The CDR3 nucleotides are TGCGCCAGCAGCTTAGGGGGGACTAGCGTCACCTACGAGCAGTACTTC.

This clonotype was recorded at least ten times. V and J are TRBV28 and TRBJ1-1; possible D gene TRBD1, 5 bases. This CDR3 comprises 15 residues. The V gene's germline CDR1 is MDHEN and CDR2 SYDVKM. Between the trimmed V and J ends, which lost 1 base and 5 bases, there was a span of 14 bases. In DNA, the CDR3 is TGTGCCAGCAGTTTATTTACCCAATGGGGGACTGAAGCTTTCTTT. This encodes CASSLFTQWGTEAFF.

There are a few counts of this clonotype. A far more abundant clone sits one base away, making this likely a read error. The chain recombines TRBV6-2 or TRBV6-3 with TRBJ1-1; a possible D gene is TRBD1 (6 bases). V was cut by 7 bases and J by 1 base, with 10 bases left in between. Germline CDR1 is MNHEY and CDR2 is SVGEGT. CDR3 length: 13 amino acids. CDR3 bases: TGTGCCAGCACCTCGGACAGGAACACTGAAGCTTTCTTT. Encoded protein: CASTSDRNTEAFF.

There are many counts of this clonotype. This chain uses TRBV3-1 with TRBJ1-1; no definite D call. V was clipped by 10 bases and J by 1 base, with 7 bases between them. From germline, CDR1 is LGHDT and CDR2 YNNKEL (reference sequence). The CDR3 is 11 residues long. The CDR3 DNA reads TGTGCCACGCGGCGGAACACTGAAGCTTTCTTT. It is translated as CATRRNTEAFF.

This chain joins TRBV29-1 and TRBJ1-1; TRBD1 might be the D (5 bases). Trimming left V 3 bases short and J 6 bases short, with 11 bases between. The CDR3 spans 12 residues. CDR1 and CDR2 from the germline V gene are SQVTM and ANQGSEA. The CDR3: CSVEMGGPEAFF. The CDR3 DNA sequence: TGCAGCGTTGAGATGGGGGGACCTGAAGCTTTCTTT.

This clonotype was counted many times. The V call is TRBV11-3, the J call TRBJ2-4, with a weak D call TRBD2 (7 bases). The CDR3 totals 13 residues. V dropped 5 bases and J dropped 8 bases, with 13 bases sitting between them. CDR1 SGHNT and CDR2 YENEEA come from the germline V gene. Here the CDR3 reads CASSPQGGDIQYF. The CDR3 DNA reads TGTGCCAGCAGCCCACAGGGAGGGGACATTCAGTACTTC. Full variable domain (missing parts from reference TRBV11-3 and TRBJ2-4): EAGVVQSPRYKIIEKKQPVAFWCNPISGHNTLYWYLQNLGQGPELLIRYENEEAVDDSQLPKDRFSAERLKGVDSTLKIQPAELGDSAVYLCASSPQGGDIQYFGAGTRLSVL.

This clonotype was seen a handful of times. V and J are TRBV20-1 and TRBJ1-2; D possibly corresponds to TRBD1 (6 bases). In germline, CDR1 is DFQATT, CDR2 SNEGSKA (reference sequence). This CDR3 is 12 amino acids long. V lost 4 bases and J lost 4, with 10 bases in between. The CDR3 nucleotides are TGCAGTGCTACCGAGGGGGGCTATGGCTACACCTTC. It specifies CSATEGGYGYTF.

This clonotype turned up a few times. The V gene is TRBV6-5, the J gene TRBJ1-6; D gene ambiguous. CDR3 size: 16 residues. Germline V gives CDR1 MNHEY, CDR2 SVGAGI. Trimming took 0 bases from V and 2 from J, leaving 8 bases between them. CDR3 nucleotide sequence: TGTGCCAGCAGTTACTCGTGGACCGCCTATAATTCACCCCTCCACTTT. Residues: CASSYSWTAYNSPLHF.

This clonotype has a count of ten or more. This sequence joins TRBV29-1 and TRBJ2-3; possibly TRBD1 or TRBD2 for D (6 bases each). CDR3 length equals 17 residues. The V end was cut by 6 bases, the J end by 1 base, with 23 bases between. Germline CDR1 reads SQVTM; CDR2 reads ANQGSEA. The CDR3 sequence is CSVAKGIGGAGTDTQYF. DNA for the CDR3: TGCAGCGTCGCCAAAGGGATCGGGGGCGCGGGCACAGATACGCAGTATTTT.

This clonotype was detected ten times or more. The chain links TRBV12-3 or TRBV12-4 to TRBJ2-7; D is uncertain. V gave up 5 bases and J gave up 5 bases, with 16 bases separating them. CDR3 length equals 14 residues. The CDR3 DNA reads TGTGCCAGCAGTCCTACTCCCTTGGTCCACGAGCAGTACTTC. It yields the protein CASSPTPLVHEQYF.

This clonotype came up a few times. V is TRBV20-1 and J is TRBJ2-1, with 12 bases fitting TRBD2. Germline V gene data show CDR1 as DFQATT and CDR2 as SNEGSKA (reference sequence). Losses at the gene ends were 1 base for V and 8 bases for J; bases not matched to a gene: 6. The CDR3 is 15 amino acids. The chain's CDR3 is CSARASSGRGDEQFF. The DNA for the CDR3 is TGCAGTGCTAGAGCATCTAGCGGGAGGGGTGATGAGCAGTTCTTC.

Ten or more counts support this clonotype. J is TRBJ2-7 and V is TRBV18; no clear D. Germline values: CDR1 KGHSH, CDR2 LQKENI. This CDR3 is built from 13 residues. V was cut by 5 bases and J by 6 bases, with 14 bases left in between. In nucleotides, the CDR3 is TGTGCCAGCTCATCCAAGGTATGGGGCGAGCAGTACTTC. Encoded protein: CASSSKVWGEQYF. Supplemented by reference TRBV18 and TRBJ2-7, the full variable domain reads NAGVMQNPRHLVRRRGQEARLRCSPMKGHSHVYWYRQLPEEGLKFMVYLQKENIIDESGMPKERFSAEFPKEGPSILRIQQVVRGDSAAYFCASSSKVWGEQYFGPGTRLTVT.

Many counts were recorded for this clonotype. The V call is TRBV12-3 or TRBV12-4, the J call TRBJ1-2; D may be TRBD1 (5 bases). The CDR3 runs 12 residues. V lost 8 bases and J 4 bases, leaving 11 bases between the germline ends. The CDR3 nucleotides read TGTGCCAGCTCCTGGGGGGTCTATGGCTACACCTTC. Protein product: CASSWGVYGYTF.

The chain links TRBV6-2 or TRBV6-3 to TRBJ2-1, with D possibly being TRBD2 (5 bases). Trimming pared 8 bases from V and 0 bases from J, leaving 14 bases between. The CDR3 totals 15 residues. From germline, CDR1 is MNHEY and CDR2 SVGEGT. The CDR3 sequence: CASVPDSYSYNEQFF. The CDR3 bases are TGTGCCAGCGTTCCGGACTCGTACTCCTACAATGAGCAGTTCTTC.

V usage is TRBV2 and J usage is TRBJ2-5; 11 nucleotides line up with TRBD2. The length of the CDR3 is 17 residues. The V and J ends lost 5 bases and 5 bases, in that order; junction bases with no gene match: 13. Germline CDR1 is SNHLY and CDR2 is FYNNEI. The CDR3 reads CASSYLLAGGPSETQYF. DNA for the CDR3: TGTGCCAGCAGTTACCTTTTAGCGGGAGGGCCGTCTGAGACCCAGTACTTC.

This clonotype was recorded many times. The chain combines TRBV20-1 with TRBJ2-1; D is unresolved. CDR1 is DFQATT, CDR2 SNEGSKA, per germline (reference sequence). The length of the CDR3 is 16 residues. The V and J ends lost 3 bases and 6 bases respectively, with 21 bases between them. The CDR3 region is CSASIPGVIRRNEQFF. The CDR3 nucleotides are TGCAGTGCTAGCATTCCGGGCGTAATAAGGCGCAATGAGCAGTTCTTC.

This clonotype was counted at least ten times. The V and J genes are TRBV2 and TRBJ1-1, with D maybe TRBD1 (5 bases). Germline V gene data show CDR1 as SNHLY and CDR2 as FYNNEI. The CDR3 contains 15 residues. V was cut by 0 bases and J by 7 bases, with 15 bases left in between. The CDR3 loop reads CASSEALPGPGEAFF. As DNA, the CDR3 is TGTGCCAGCAGTGAAGCGCTTCCAGGGCCCGGTGAAGCTTTCTTT.

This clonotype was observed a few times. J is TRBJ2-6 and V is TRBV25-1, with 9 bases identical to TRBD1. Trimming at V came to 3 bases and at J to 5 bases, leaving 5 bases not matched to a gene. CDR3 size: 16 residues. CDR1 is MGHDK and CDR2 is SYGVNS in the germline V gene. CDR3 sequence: CASSDAGQGWANVLTF. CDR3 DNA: TGTGCCAGCAGTGACGCAGGACAGGGGTGGGCCAACGTCCTGACTTTC.

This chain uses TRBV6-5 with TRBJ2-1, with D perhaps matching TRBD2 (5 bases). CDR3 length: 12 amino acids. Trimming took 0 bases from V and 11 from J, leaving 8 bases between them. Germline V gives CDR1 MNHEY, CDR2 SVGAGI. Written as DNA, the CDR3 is TGTGCCAGCAGTTACTCGACGGGGAAGCAGTTCTTC. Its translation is CASSYSTGKQFF.

The CDR3 sequence: CATSDRTSGSFYEQFF. The CDR3 nucleotides read TGTGCCACCAGTGATCGTACTAGCGGGAGTTTCTATGAGCAGTTCTTC. The chain uses TRBV24-1 and TRBJ2-1; TRBD2 agrees at 11 bases. V lost 3 bases and J lost 8; bases outside the gene matches: 8. CDR1 is KGHDR, CDR2 SFDVKD, per germline. The CDR3 sequence is 16 residues long.

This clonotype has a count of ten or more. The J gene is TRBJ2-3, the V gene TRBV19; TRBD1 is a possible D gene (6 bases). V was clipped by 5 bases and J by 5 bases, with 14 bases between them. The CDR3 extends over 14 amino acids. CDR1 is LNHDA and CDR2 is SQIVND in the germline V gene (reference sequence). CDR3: CASSPTTRGDTQYF. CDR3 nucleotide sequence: TGTGCCAGTAGTCCAACGACCAGGGGAGATACGCAGTATTTT.

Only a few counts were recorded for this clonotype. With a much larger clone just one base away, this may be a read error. The CDR3 DNA follows: TGTGCCATCAGCTCCGACAGGGTCTCCTTTTACGGGCAGTACTTC. It yields the protein CAISSDRVSFYGQYF. V gene TRBV7-9 combines with J gene TRBJ2-7; 7 positions agree with TRBD1. This CDR3 has 15 residues. Germline V lookup: CDR1 SEHNR, CDR2 FQNEAQ (reference sequence).

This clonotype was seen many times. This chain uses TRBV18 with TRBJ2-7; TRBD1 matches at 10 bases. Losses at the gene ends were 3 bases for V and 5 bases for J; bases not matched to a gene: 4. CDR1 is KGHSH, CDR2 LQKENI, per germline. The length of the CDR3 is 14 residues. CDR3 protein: CASSPRTGGNEQYF. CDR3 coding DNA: TGTGCCAGCTCACCTAGGACAGGGGGAAACGAGCAGTACTTC.